The 16 T cell receptor beta chains reported below all come from one sample, sequenced in a study of regulatory T cells in long-lasting Graves disease. CDR3 regions were amplified by Arm-PCR using iRepertoire HTBI primers to build TCR beta libraries. Using its own MiXCR run on the multiplex PCR reads, TCRdb lists one record per CDR3 protein. This sample yields some 370,000 distinct CDR3 sequences, of which about 20% are seen a single time; about a fifth belongs to the top ten. The time point denotes: persistent/refractory GD, antithyroid drugs over 5 years with positive TRAb. Extracted RNA from PBMCs served as the source of the TCR library. The input for sequencing was peripheral blood mononuclear cells (PBMCs), taken when the disease was refractory, from a patient treated with antithyroid drugs. These receptors all come from a female donor with Graves disease.

This clonotype was found many times. The V gene is TRBV6-2 or TRBV6-3, the J gene TRBJ1-1; D remains ambiguous. Trimming removed 6 bases at V and 0 bases at J, with 8 bases between. This CDR3 region has 13 residues. The V gene's germline CDR1 is MNHEY and CDR2 SVGEGT. CDR3 nucleotides: TGTGCCAGCAGGGGCAGGTTGAACACTGAAGCTTTCTTT. It specifies CASRGRLNTEAFF.

This chain connects TRBV7-3 to TRBJ2-5; 9 nucleotides line up with TRBD1. V trimming: 4 bases; J trimming: 7 bases; junction bases outside the gene matches: 10. Germline V gene data show CDR1 as SGHTA and CDR2 as FQGTGA. The CDR3 runs to 15 residues. CDR3 sequence reads: CASSSSGQGVATQYF. CDR3 nucleotide sequence: TGTGCCAGCAGCTCTTCGGGACAGGGTGTGGCGACCCAGTACTTC.

This clonotype was seen repeatedly, ten times or more. The chain joins TRBV12-3 or TRBV12-4 to TRBJ2-5, with no clear D. Deletions cut 1 base from V and 4 bases from J, with 7 bases between. CDR3 length equals 13 residues. CDR3 protein: CASSLESPETQYF. The CDR3 region has the DNA TGTGCCAGCAGTTTAGAGTCCCCAGAGACCCAGTACTTC.

This clonotype occurred many times. The J gene is TRBJ2-5, the V gene TRBV12-3 or TRBV12-4, with 11 bases identical to TRBD2. V shed 8 bases, J shed 5 bases, and the junction held 13 bases outside the gene matches. The CDR3 loop spans 16 amino acids. This CDR3 is CASGRPGLAVGETQYF. CDR3 in DNA: TGTGCCAGCGGTCGGCCGGGACTAGCGGTAGGGGAGACCCAGTACTTC.

This clonotype was observed many times. This chain links TRBV27 with TRBJ1-1; D might be TRBD1 (5 bases). Trimming left V 3 bases short and J 7 bases short, with 12 bases between. Germline CDR1 MNHEY, CDR2 SMNVEV (reference sequence). The CDR3 consists of 13 residues. CDR3 region: CASSFQGFREAFF. The CDR3 nucleotides read TGTGCCAGCAGTTTCCAGGGTTTCCGTGAAGCTTTCTTT.

Concerning this clonotype itself: Since a much larger clone is just one base distant, this may be a read error. The chain has TRBV7-2 and TRBJ1-1; 7 nucleotides align to TRBD1. J lost 6 bases, V lost 5 bases, and 9 bases had no gene match. CDR1 and CDR2 from the germline V gene are SGHTA and FQGNSA. This CDR3 contains 14 residues. In DNA form, the CDR3 reads TGTGCCAGCAGCCTTGAACAGGGGAGGGCTGAAGCTTTCTTT. Protein: CASSLEQGRAEAFF.

This clonotype showed up many times. The rearrangement uses TRBV6-1 and TRBJ2-5, with no clear D. The CDR3 runs to 14 residues. The V and J ends lost 7 bases and 2 bases respectively, with 14 bases between them. The germline gives CDR1 MNHNS, CDR2 SASEGT. The CDR3 region is CASTPMGRQETQYF. As DNA, the CDR3 is TGTGCCAGCACCCCGATGGGCAGACAAGAGACCCAGTACTTC.

This clonotype occurred a few times. The rearrangement links TRBV6-1 to TRBJ2-7, with 9 bases matching TRBD1. The junction had 3 bases not matched to a gene; V was cut back by 4 bases and J by 5 bases. The length of the CDR3 is 13 residues. Germline-derived CDR1 and CDR2 are MNHNS and SASEGT. The CDR3 coding sequence is TGTGCCAGCAGTGGACAGGGGGTTAACGAGCAGTACTTC. Encoded protein: CASSGQGVNEQYF.

The sample holds many counts of this clonotype. The genes are TRBV30 and TRBJ1-4; D unresolved. The V gene lost 1 base and the J gene lost 14 bases, with 14 bases spanning the gap. The CDR3 covers 12 residues. The germline V gene has CDR1 GTSNPN and CDR2 SVGIG (reference sequence). The CDR3: CAWSAIRESLFF. CDR3 nucleotide sequence: TGTGCCTGGAGTGCGATACGGGAGTCTCTGTTTTTT. Using reference TRBV30 and TRBJ1-4 for the parts outside the CDR3, the full variable domain is SQTIHQWPATLVQPVGSPLSLECTVEGTSNPNLYWYRQAAGRGLQLLFYSVGIGQISSEVPQNLSASRPQDRQFILSSKKLLLSDSGFYLCAWSAIRESLFFGSGTQLSVL.

This clonotype was found many times. The chain joins TRBV28 to TRBJ2-2; 10 bases match TRBD1. Looked up from germline, CDR1 is MDHEN and CDR2 is SYDVKM. Trimming at V came to 6 bases and at J to 7 bases, leaving 5 bases not matched to a gene. The CDR3 runs 14 residues. The DNA for the CDR3 is TGTGCCAGCAGCCGGACAGGGGGGGACGGGGAGCTGTTTTTT. It specifies CASSRTGGDGELFF.

This clonotype has just a few counts. This rearrangement joins TRBV29-1 to TRBJ1-1, with 8 bases that match TRBD1. Germline values: CDR1 SQVTM, CDR2 ANQGSEA. V was clipped by 3 bases and J by 0 bases; unmatched bases: 6. This CDR3 contains 15 residues. The DNA of the CDR3 is TGCAGCGTTGATGTTGGACAGGGCATGAACACTGAAGCTTTCTTT. Its protein product is CSVDVGQGMNTEAFF.

This clonotype was recorded at least ten times. The chain carries TRBV28 and TRBJ2-7, with D possibly TRBD2 on 6 matching bases. Germline assignment: CDR1 MDHEN and CDR2 SYDVKM. V lost 7 bases to trimming and J lost 0 bases, with 25 bases between them. This CDR3 comprises 18 residues. The CDR3, as DNA: TGTGCCAGCACTCCTTCCTCCGGGGGTCCTCATAGCTCCTACGAGCAGTACTTC. Translated: CASTPSSGGPHSSYEQYF.

This clonotype has a count of ten or more. This sequence joins TRBV11-2 and TRBJ1-1; no reliable D call. V lost 0 bases and J lost 0, with 11 bases in between. This CDR3 contains 16 residues. Germline lookup yields CDR1 SGHAT and CDR2 FQNNGV. The CDR3 DNA follows: TGTGCCAGCAGCTTAGATCGGGCGGGAATGAACACTGAAGCTTTCTTT. Translating it yields CASSLDRAGMNTEAFF.

The sample holds a few counts of this clonotype. The chain links TRBV24-1 to TRBJ2-2, with 8 positions matching TRBD1. The CDR3 is 15 residues long. The germline CDR1 and CDR2 sequences are KGHDR and SFDVKD. J gave up 6 bases and V 3 bases, and 5 bases lay outside the gene matches. CDR3 sequence reads: CATSDGGQASGELFF. The CDR3 region has the DNA TGTGCCACCAGTGATGGGGGACAGGCATCCGGGGAGCTGTTTTTT.

This clonotype was observed at least ten times. The chain carries TRBV27 and TRBJ2-7; TRBD2 matches at 7 bases. From germline, CDR1 is MNHEY and CDR2 SMNVEV (reference sequence). The CDR3 contains 18 residues. J gave up 0 bases and V 6 bases, and 17 bases lay outside the gene matches. CDR3 loop: CASSNTPRPSGSSYEQYF. CDR3 nucleotide sequence: TGTGCCAGCAGCAACACCCCCCGACCTAGCGGTAGCTCCTACGAGCAGTACTTC.

The chain links TRBV20-1 to TRBJ2-7; D is tentatively TRBD1 or TRBD2 (5 bases each). There are 14 residues in the CDR3. Per germline, CDR1 DFQATT and CDR2 SNEGSKA (reference sequence). V gave up 2 bases and J gave up 2 bases, with 13 bases separating them. CDR3 bases: TGCAGTGCTAGACGGGGACGGTGGGCCTACGAGCAGTACTTC. Translating gives CSARRGRWAYEQYF.